This TCR beta chain comes out of a study of blood T cell repertoires in COVID-19. How the authors handled the data: Cell counts per sample came from amplifying reference gene primers. Clones were read by immunoSEQ multiplex PCR, and TCRdb kept only the in-frame ones, dropping some. Clone size and the V and J calls come from that table; the DNA yielded D and trimming. The sample has roughly 290,000 clones, roughly 91% seen once. The table lists this clone with a few counts. Losses at the gene ends were 4 bases for V and 5 bases for J; bases not matched to a gene: 4. The CDR3 sequence is 13 residues long. Per germline, CDR1 SGHTA and CDR2 FQGNSA.

The chain employs TRBV7-2 and TRBJ1-2; 7 bases agree with TRBD1. Sequenced: peripheral blood. The source is a man aged 25 to 40 with acute or convalescent COVID-19. CDR3 bases: TGTGCCAGCAGCTCAGACAGGGCATATGGCTACACCTTC. Its protein product is CASSSDRAYGYTF. The variable domain in full, completed from reference TRBV7-2 and TRBJ1-2, reads GAGVSQSPSNKVTEKGKDVELRCDPISGHTALYWYRQSLGQGLEFLIYFQGNSAPDKSGLPSDRFSAERTGGSVSTLTIQRTQQEDSAVYLCASSSDRAYGYTFGSGTRLTVV.